These 2 T cell receptor beta chains share one sample of origin, sequenced in a study of CXCR3-negative and CXCR3-positive naive CD8 T cells. These receptors are not linked to any known antigen. General study findings and limits: CXCR3-expressing naive cells carried TRB CDR3s more hydrophobic than those of CXCR3-negative naive cells.

UMI-labeled 5' RACE yielded the TRB cDNA libraries. For each CDR3 protein, TCRdb gives one entry from its re-call of the 5' RACE reads, without DNA. The sample yields some 64,000 distinct CDR3 sequences, of which the top ten take up about 0.8%. The sample was naive CXCR3+ CD8+ T cells from blood. The subset is: CD45RO-CCR7+CD27+CD95- naive CD8+ T cells expressing CXCR3 (TNR3+). All receptors derive from a human donor in good health. Some clones in this sample may be carry-over from other donors' samples.

CDR3 region: CASSFTGGRDTQYF. The V gene is TRBV7-9, the J gene TRBJ2-3; there is no DNA to check the TCRdb D call of TRBD2. Germline values: CDR1 SEHNR, CDR2 FQNEAQ (reference sequence). This CDR3 contains 14 residues.

The chain is built from TRBV29-1 and TRBJ1-1; TCRdb calls TRBD1, which cannot be checked without DNA. The germline V gene has CDR1 SQVTM and CDR2 ANQGSEA. The CDR3 is 11 residues long. The CDR3 protein is CSVPTGVEAFF.